This T cell receptor (beta chain) originates from a study of a mutant IDH1 vaccine in newly diagnosed glioma. Study-wide background: Of treated patients, approximately 62% were men and about 38% women, averaging roughly 40 years. Broader study findings: The study observed vaccine-induced immune responses in roughly 93% of patients.

This clone was seen more than once but under ten times. Its antigen remains unknown. The CDR3 has 14 amino acids. Germline assignment: CDR1 KGHSH and CDR2 LQKENI. The V gene lost 3 bases and the J gene lost 8 bases, with 13 bases spanning the gap. The time point: week 11, during vaccination. In every dose of vaccine, 300 ug of mutant IDH1 20-mer peptide was given alongside topical imiquimod. TCRdb keeps only in-frame clones here, not all; method: immunoSEQ multiplex PCR. Among 30,000 to 40,000 clones listed, 84% were seen once. The sequence derives from a middle-aged man with glioma. The specimen was PBMCs, collected from a glioma patient whose treatment included an IDH1 peptide vaccine. The genes are TRBV18 and TRBJ2-2; a possible D gene is TRBD2 (5 bases). In DNA, the CDR3 is TGTGCCAGCTCACCGGCCCTAGCCGGAGGGGAGCTGTTTTTT. It codes for CASSPALAGGELFF.